This T cell receptor beta chain originates from a study of blood T cell repertoires in COVID-19. In the study overall: Samples of COVID-19 (acute and convalescent) were obtained from the United States, Italy and Spain. PBMCs, B-cell-depleted T cells, or T cells were the source of the cDNA or gDNA that made up the material.

Original analysis: Estimated nucleated cell counts came from reference gene primer amplification. The protocol was immunoSEQ multiplex PCR, while the TCRdb copy is restricted to in-frame clones and leaves out a portion. V and J calls plus clone size are reproduced from that table; the DNA served to infer D and trimming. The sample lists roughly 120,000 clones; around three quarters were seen once. CDR3 size: 16 residues. Germline V gene sequence: CDR1 SGHRS, CDR2 YFSETQ. Unmatched junction bases numbered 11, after V lost 4 bases and J lost 2 bases. Sequencing input: peripheral blood. The TCR comes from a woman between 55 and 75 years old with acute or convalescent COVID-19. The J gene is TRBJ2-7, the V gene TRBV5-1, with 8 bases matching TRBD1. DNA of the CDR3: TGCGCCAGCAGCCTCAAATGGGACAGGTTGGCCTACGAGCAGTACTTC. Residues: CASSLKWDRLAYEQYF.